The 19 T cell receptor beta chains listed next were all sequenced from one sample in a study of graft-versus-host responses after intestinal transplantation. TCRdb's copy holds only in-frame clones and misses some; the assay was immunoSEQ multiplex PCR. The sample lists some 90,000 clones, 80% to 95% seen once, with about 0.4% in the top ten. Antigens for these TCRs are unknown. The sample was unstimulated CD8+ T cells sorted from spleen or lymph node cells, taken before transplant. The receptor set was obtained from a human donor who was the organ donor for an intestinal transplant.

This rearrangement joins TRBV28 to TRBJ1-6, with TRBD1 matching 7 bases. From germline, CDR1 is MDHEN and CDR2 SYDVKM. This CDR3 is built from 15 residues. With V trimmed by 7 bases and J by 8 bases, 11 bases remained unmatched. The CDR3 loop reads CASNYLTTGYSPLHF. The CDR3 coding sequence is TGTGCCAGCAACTATCTGACGACAGGGTATTCACCCCTCCACTTT.

The rearrangement links TRBV19 to TRBJ2-7, with 10 positions matching TRBD1. The J segment lost 0 bases and the V segment lost 6 bases, leaving 5 bases of the junction unmatched. The CDR3 consists of 15 residues. The germline V gene has CDR1 LNHDA and CDR2 SQIVND (reference sequence). CDR3 in amino acids: CASSPGTGVSYEQYF. The CDR3, as DNA: TGTGCCAGTAGCCCCGGGACAGGGGTCTCCTACGAGCAGTACTTC. Combining the CDR3 with reference TRBV19 and TRBJ2-7 gives the whole variable domain DGGITQSPKYLFRKEGQNVTLSCEQNLNHDAMYWYRQDPGQGLRLIYYSQIVNDFQKGDIAEGYSVSREKKESFPLTVTSAQKNPTAFYLCASSPGTGVSYEQYFGPGTRLTVT.

The rearrangement joins TRBV4-3 to TRBJ1-4; D not certain. The CDR3 is 16 amino acids. The germline V gene has CDR1 LGHNA and CDR2 YSLEER. Trimming left V 4 bases short and J 4 bases short, with 16 bases between. CDR3 nucleotides: TGCGCCAGCAGCCCAGCCCTGATTGGGCTTAATGAAAAACTGTTTTTT. Amino acid sequence: CASSPALIGLNEKLFF.

This chain links TRBV4-3 with TRBJ2-1; TRBD2 is a possible D gene (6 bases). Trimming took off 5 bases at V and 0 bases at J, with 14 bases between the two ends. Germline V gene sequence: CDR1 LGHNA, CDR2 YSLEER. This CDR3 spans 16 amino acids. Written as DNA, the CDR3 is TGCGCCAGCAGCGTAACCGGGGGAAGCTCCTACAATGAGCAGTTCTTC. Protein sequence: CASSVTGGSSYNEQFF.

The chain employs TRBV9 and TRBJ1-1; 9 bases agree with TRBD1. After removal of 3 bases from V and 1 base from J, the junction contained 4 bases not matched to a gene. The CDR3 spans 15 residues. Germline V lookup: CDR1 SGDLS, CDR2 YYNGEE. The CDR3 DNA reads as TGTGCCAGCAGCGAGTGGACAGGGGCGAACACTGAAGCTTTCTTT. Its protein is CASSEWTGANTEAFF.

CDR3 in DNA: TGTGCCAGTAGTACAGGGGGCTGGGATGAGCAGTTCTTC. Its translation is CASSTGGWDEQFF. V gene TRBV19 combines with J gene TRBJ2-1; 8 bases align to TRBD1. With 4 bases clipped from V and 8 bases from J, the junction kept 4 bases outside the gene matches. Germline lookup yields CDR1 LNHDA and CDR2 SQIVND (reference sequence). The CDR3 runs to 13 residues.

In DNA, the CDR3 is TGCGCCAGCAGCCAAGATTCCGGCTGGCAGGGAAGCTCCTACGAGCAGTACTTC. Protein product: CASSQDSGWQGSSYEQYF. The chain is built from TRBV4-3 and TRBJ2-7, with D perhaps matching TRBD1 (5 bases). This CDR3 has 18 residues. V gave up 0 bases and J gave up 0 bases, with 18 bases separating them. Germline V gene sequence: CDR1 LGHNA, CDR2 YSLEER.

This sequence joins TRBV27 and TRBJ2-2; 7 nucleotides agree with TRBD1. This CDR3 is built from 16 residues. From germline, CDR1 is MNHEY and CDR2 SMNVEV (reference sequence). V lost 4 bases, J lost 5 bases, and 10 bases stayed unmatched. The CDR3 nucleotides read TGTGCCAGCAGTTCCCAGACAGGGACGACTACCGGGGAGCTGTTTTTT. Protein product: CASSSQTGTTTGELFF.

The sample holds one count of this clone. J is TRBJ1-4 and V is TRBV11-2, with D possibly matching TRBD1 (5 bases). This CDR3 comprises 15 residues. Looked up from germline, CDR1 is SGHAT and CDR2 is FQNNGV. Trimming shortened V by 0 bases and J by 7 bases, and 12 bases separated the two germline ends. CDR3 sequence (DNA): TGTGCCAGCAGCTTAGATCGGGGGGAGGGTGAAAAACTGTTTTTT. Encoded protein: CASSLDRGEGEKLFF.

This clone was detected once. The rearrangement links TRBV7-3 to TRBJ1-2; 7 bases match TRBD1. The V gene end was trimmed by 3 bases and the J gene end by 6 bases; junction bases not matched to a gene: 4. This CDR3 comprises 13 residues. CDR1 and CDR2 (germline): SGHTA, FQGTGA. Written as DNA, the CDR3 is TGTGCCAGCAGCTTGACAGGGTTTGATGGCTACACCTTC. Protein: CASSLTGFDGYTF.

The chain links TRBV7-9 to TRBJ2-1; TRBD2 agrees at 8 bases. With 8 bases clipped from V and 6 bases from J, the junction kept 0 bases outside the gene matches. The germline CDR1 and CDR2 sequences are SEHNR and FQNEAQ (reference sequence). This CDR3 comprises 11 residues. CDR3 sequence: CASRGGNEQFF. Here the CDR3 DNA reads TGTGCCAGCCGGGGGGGCAATGAGCAGTTCTTC.

The chain recombines TRBV30 with TRBJ1-1, with D hard to call. CDR1 is GTSNPN and CDR2 is SVGIG in the germline V gene (reference sequence). The CDR3 sequence is 13 residues long. The germline V and J ends were trimmed by 1 base and 5 bases, with 11 bases remaining between them. CDR3 nucleotides: TGTGCCTGGAGTGGAGGGATCCTTACTGAAGCTTTCTTT. It yields the protein CAWSGGILTEAFF.

The CDR3 sequence is CASRQTQGDSYNSPLHF. CDR3 coding DNA: TGTGCCAGCAGACAGACCCAGGGGGACTCCTATAATTCACCCCTCCACTTT. The rearrangement links TRBV5-6 to TRBJ1-6; TRBD1 matches 7 bases. Trimming took 5 bases from V and 0 from J; bases not matched to a gene: 8. The CDR3 extends over 17 amino acids. Germline V CDR1 and CDR2: SGHDT, YYEEEE.

The J gene is TRBJ2-7, the V gene TRBV7-6; 7 positions match TRBD1. CDR1 is SGHVS, CDR2 FNYEAQ, per germline. This CDR3 has 15 residues. The J segment lost 2 bases and the V segment lost 4 bases, leaving 8 bases of the junction unmatched. This chain's CDR3 is CASSSSPGQAYEQYF. The CDR3 nucleotides read TGTGCCAGCAGCTCTAGTCCCGGACAGGCCTACGAGCAGTACTTC.

The chain combines TRBV4-1 with TRBJ2-1; D is unclear. Trimming pared 1 base from V and 0 bases from J, leaving 13 bases between. Germline lookup yields CDR1 MGHRA and CDR2 YSYEKL. The CDR3 has 17 residues. CDR3 loop: CASSQVPISSSYNEQFF. DNA of the CDR3: TGCGCCAGCAGCCAAGTACCTATTAGTTCCTCCTACAATGAGCAGTTCTTC.

The chain carries TRBV5-1 and TRBJ2-2, with TRBD2 identical over 10 bases. From germline, CDR1 is SGHRS and CDR2 YFSETQ. This CDR3 is 18 amino acids long. V was clipped by 5 bases and J by 0 bases; unmatched bases: 10. The CDR3 DNA reads as TGCGCCAGCAGTTCTCTAGCGGGGGCCGTCGCGAACACCGGGGAGCTGTTTTTT. As protein: CASSSLAGAVANTGELFF.

This clone was counted once. V usage is TRBV2 and J usage is TRBJ2-1; 11 bases agree with TRBD2. The germline V gene has CDR1 SNHLY and CDR2 FYNNEI. V was pared by 6 bases and J by 7 bases, with 8 bases of the junction left unmatched. The CDR3 extends over 15 amino acids. DNA of the CDR3: TGTGCCAGCAGGCTAGCGGGGGGACCTGCGAATGAGCAGTTCTTC. This encodes CASRLAGGPANEQFF.

This clone was picked up one time. The genes are TRBV28 and TRBJ2-2, with D maybe TRBD1 (5 bases). CDR3 size: 22 residues. The germline V and J ends were trimmed by 3 bases and 0 bases, with 29 bases remaining between them. Germline V gene lookup returns CDR1 MDHEN and CDR2 SYDVKM. For the CDR3, the DNA is TGTGCCAGCAGTTTTCCGTCCGTTGGGTTGCGTCCCGACAGCCCGAACACCGGGGAGCTGTTTTTT. Translating gives CASSFPSVGLRPDSPNTGELFF.

This chain links TRBV6-6 with TRBJ1-1; D is ambiguous. The CDR3 is 15 amino acids. CDR1 and CDR2 from the germline V gene are MNHNY and SVGAGI (reference sequence). Deletions cut 7 bases from V and 2 bases from J, with 17 bases between. CDR3: CASTLPRGLNTEAFF. In DNA form, the CDR3 reads TGTGCCAGCACCCTACCTCGGGGTCTCAACACTGAAGCTTTCTTT.